This T cell receptor (beta chain) was observed in a study of T-cell memory formation after mild COVID-19. As for the study in general: TCR clustering was largely donor specific.

Regarding this clonotype: An end of the junction does not agree with germline; a read error may underlie this.

CDR3 length: 17 amino acids. The germline gives CDR1 MNHEY, CDR2 SVGEGT. TCRdb fed the 5' RACE reads into MiXCR, producing one record per CDR3 protein. The table records 500,000 to 650,000 distinct CDR3 sequences, roughly 22% of them present only once. The material sequenced was PBMCs or a T cell subset sorted from them (not recorded which). The clonotype was recovered from an adult woman who had mild COVID-19 (a few samples of this study predate the infection). Cell type and time point are not known. The rearrangement uses TRBV6-2 or TRBV6-3 and TRBJ2-3; D is uncertain. CDR3 in amino acids: CASSYSSFSRVDDTKYF. CDR3 in DNA: TGTGCCAGCAGTTACTCGAGTTTTTCTAGAGTGGATGATACGAAGTATTTT.